The clone carrying this TCR beta chain was counted many times. What it binds is not known. The germline V gene encodes CDR1 MDHEN and CDR2 SYDVKM. V was trimmed by 9 bases and J by 0 bases, leaving 14 bases between them. CDR3 length: 14 residues. This sample is part of a study of T cells in Graves' hyperthyroidism and ophthalmopathy. Points from the study as a whole: Blood also contained most expanded thyroid clonotypes above 0.001.

Amplified TCR beta CDR3 regions came from RNA transcripts. Initially, a first-round RT-PCR of the TCR CDR3 employed the HTBI primer set. Via MiXCR, TCRdb re-called the multiplex PCR reads, giving one row per CDR3 protein. The data contain 90,000 to 120,000 distinct CDR3 sequences, roughly 15% of them seen just once; the ten biggest clones take up about 42%. This chain connects TRBV28 to TRBJ1-2; D uncertain. Specimen: blood. The sequence came from a woman in her fifties or sixties with Graves' hyperthyroidism. In DNA form, the CDR3 reads TGTGCCAGTTTCCCGAGGCCGTCTAACTATGGCTACACCTTC. Amino acids: CASFPRPSNYGYTF.